Each of the 23 T cell receptor beta chains below was sequenced from the same sample in a study of shared clonotypes between healthy human individuals. CD45RO-negative CD8 cells positively selected for CCR7 made up the naive population, which excluded terminally differentiated effector memory CD45RA+ cells. This table comes from immunoSEQ multiplex PCR, and its TCRdb copy is limited to in-frame clones, with some not included. This table has hundreds of thousands of clones, just over 90% appearing once. The sample comprised naive CD8+ T cells sorted from blood. These receptors came from a man younger than 45 in good health.

The V call is TRBV5-4, the J call TRBJ1-1; 7 positions agree with TRBD1. V lost 1 base and J lost 3; bases outside the gene matches: 12. This CDR3 contains 17 residues. Germline CDR1 SGHNT, CDR2 YYREEE (reference sequence). The CDR3 DNA reads as TGTGCCAGCAGCTTGCTACCTCGACAGGGTAGGGACACTGAAGCTTTCTTT. Translating it yields CASSLLPRQGRDTEAFF.

V and J are TRBV6-4 and TRBJ1-2; TRBD1 is a possible D gene (6 bases). V shed 0 bases and J shed 4 bases, with 24 bases lying between them. The CDR3 sequence is 19 residues long. Germline loops: CDR1 MRHNA, CDR2 SNTAGT. DNA of the CDR3: TGTGCCAGCAGTGACTCGGCGGGAGGGGGTCTCAGGAGAAGCTATGGCTACACCTTC. Protein: CASSDSAGGGLRRSYGYTF.

Worth noting for this clone: Other DNA sequences in this specimen translate into the identical CDR3. This chain uses TRBV6-6 with TRBJ2-2, with D perhaps matching TRBD2 (6 bases). Germline CDR1 MNHNY, CDR2 SVGAGI (reference sequence). V was clipped by 0 bases and J by 3 bases, with 8 bases between them. The CDR3 has 15 amino acids. The CDR3 bases are TGTGCCAGCAGTTACTCTAGGGAGGACACCGGGGAGCTGTTTTTT. Translating it yields CASSYSREDTGELFF.

This chain joins TRBV5-6 and TRBJ2-7, with 10 nucleotides matching TRBD2. CDR3 length: 14 residues. J lost 2 bases, V lost 4 bases, and 3 bases had no gene match. Germline values: CDR1 SGHDT, CDR2 YYEEEE. The CDR3 DNA follows: TGTGCCAGCAGCCGGAGCGGGAGGGCCTACGAGCAGTACTTC. The encoded protein is CASSRSGRAYEQYF.

The V and J genes are TRBV10-3 and TRBJ1-2; the D is unclear. The germline V gene has CDR1 ENHRY and CDR2 SYGVKD. There are 13 residues in the CDR3. V gave up 0 bases and J gave up 4 bases, with 6 bases separating them. DNA of the CDR3: TGTGCCATCAGTGAGTCCCGGGTCTATGGCTACACCTTC. Encoded protein: CAISESRVYGYTF.

J is TRBJ2-6 and V is TRBV19; no firm D call. Germline V gene lookup returns CDR1 LNHDA and CDR2 SQIVND (reference sequence). This CDR3 region has 16 residues. Trimming took 6 bases from V and 2 from J, leaving 14 bases between them. The CDR3 nucleotides read TGTGCCAGTAGAGAACCAGATCAGGCTGGGGCCAACGTCCTGACTTTC. It is translated as CASREPDQAGANVLTF.

The V call is TRBV7-8, the J call TRBJ2-7; D is uncertain. Looked up from germline, CDR1 is SGHVS and CDR2 is FQNEAQ. The V end lost 1 base, the J end lost 2 bases, and 9 bases lay between the germline ends. The CDR3 sequence is 14 residues long. The DNA for the CDR3 is TGTGCCAGCAGCTTAGTAGGCCGAACCTACGAGCAGTACTTC. This sequence encodes CASSLVGRTYEQYF. The whole variable domain, filled in from reference TRBV7-8 and TRBJ2-7, reads GAGVSQSPRYKVAKRGQDVALRCDPISGHVSLFWYQQALGQGPEFLTYFQNEAQLDKSGLPSDRFFAERPEGSVSTLKIQRTQQEDSAVYLCASSLVGRTYEQYFGPGTRLTVT.

The gene calls are TRBV28 and TRBJ1-4; D is unresolved. Trimming removed 1 base from V and 0 bases from J, with 9 bases in between. CDR3 length: 16 residues. Germline V lookup: CDR1 MDHEN, CDR2 SYDVKM. CDR3 amino acids: CASSLFPGTTNEKLFF. Written as DNA, the CDR3 is TGTGCCAGCAGTTTATTTCCCGGGACAACTAATGAAAAACTGTTTTTT.

The J gene is TRBJ2-7, the V gene TRBV7-9; 13 nucleotides align to TRBD2. From germline, CDR1 is SEHNR and CDR2 FQNEAQ (reference sequence). V shed 6 bases and J 3 bases; nucleotides not matched to a gene: 8. The CDR3 loop spans 16 amino acids. The CDR3 DNA reads as TGTGCCAGCAGTGACGGACTAGCGGGAGAGATCTACGAGCAGTACTTC. It translates to CASSDGLAGEIYEQYF.

The count of this clone is one. This chain uses TRBV28 with TRBJ2-5, with TRBD1 matching 9 bases. Germline V gene sequence: CDR1 MDHEN, CDR2 SYDVKM. The CDR3 totals 17 residues. The V segment lost 2 bases and the J segment 5 bases; nucleotides outside the gene matches: 12. The CDR3 spells CASSLSPPGQGGETQYF. CDR3 nucleotide sequence: TGTGCCAGCAGTTTAAGTCCGCCGGGACAGGGCGGTGAGACCCAGTACTTC.

The chain is built from TRBV21-1 and TRBJ2-1; TRBD2 is the table's D call, not checked against the DNA. TRBV21-1 is flagged as a pseudogene. The CDR3 is 15 residues long. The DNA for the CDR3 is TGTGCCAGCAGCAATCAAACGACTAGCGGGGCGCCTAAGATCTTC. Its protein product is CASSNQTTSGAPKIF.

This clone appeared a few times. The genes are TRBV7-9 and TRBJ2-7; D uncertain. From germline, CDR1 is SEHNR and CDR2 FQNEAQ (reference sequence). CDR3 length equals 12 residues. The V end was cut by 4 bases, the J end by 4 bases, with 8 bases between. The CDR3 region has the DNA TGTGCCAGCAGCTCCTGGGATTACGAGCAGTACTTC. Translation gives CASSSWDYEQYF.

V usage is TRBV5-4 and J usage is TRBJ2-7, with 13 bases lining up with TRBD2. Germline loops: CDR1 SGHNT, CDR2 YYREEE (reference sequence). The CDR3 runs 14 residues. After removal of 4 bases from V and 2 bases from J, the junction contained 0 bases not matched to a gene. In DNA, the CDR3 is TGTGCCAGCAGCGGGACTAGCGGGGCCTACGAGCAGTACTTC. Its protein is CASSGTSGAYEQYF.

The genes are TRBV29-1 and TRBJ1-1; 8 bases line up with TRBD1. CDR1 and CDR2 (germline): SQVTM, ANQGSEA. V lost 5 bases and J lost 3; bases outside the gene matches: 14. The CDR3 loop spans 16 amino acids. This chain's CDR3 is CSVWTGSALMDTEAFF. The CDR3 nucleotides are TGCAGCGTTTGGACAGGGTCAGCATTAATGGACACTGAAGCTTTCTTT.

CDR3 residues: CASSVGQGVTEQFF. CDR3 in DNA: TGTGCCAGCAGCGTAGGACAGGGGGTTACTGAGCAGTTCTTC. The chain carries TRBV9 and TRBJ2-1; 9 bases align to TRBD1. Trimming took 0 bases from V and 9 from J; bases not matched to a gene: 4. Germline V gene sequence: CDR1 SGDLS, CDR2 YYNGEE. This CDR3 is 14 amino acids long.

The chain links TRBV9 to TRBJ2-3; 7 bases agree with TRBD2. The germline gives CDR1 SGDLS, CDR2 YYNGEE. With V trimmed by 2 bases and J by 0 bases, 6 bases remained unmatched. The CDR3 totals 16 residues. Written as DNA, the CDR3 is TGTGCCAGCAGCGTCGATCCTAGCGGAAGCACAGATACGCAGTATTTT. Amino acids: CASSVDPSGSTDTQYF.

To note about this clone: At the DNA level, this CDR3 is encoded by other sequences in the same sample as well. The CDR3 nucleotides read TGTGCCAGCTCGGGTTATGAGCAGTTCTTC. Translating it yields CASSGYEQFF. V and J are TRBV2 and TRBJ2-1; D gene unclear. CDR3 length equals 10 residues. CDR1 is SNHLY, CDR2 FYNNEI, per germline. V gave up 8 bases and J gave up 8 bases, with 7 bases separating them.

V and J are TRBV9 and TRBJ2-2; D gene ambiguous. V was clipped by 4 bases and J by 5 bases, with 15 bases between them. This CDR3 is built from 15 residues. Germline V gene lookup returns CDR1 SGDLS and CDR2 YYNGEE. CDR3: CASSPYNWVTGELFF. CDR3 DNA sequence: TGTGCCAGCAGCCCATACAACTGGGTGACCGGGGAGCTGTTTTTT.

V gene TRBV2 combines with J gene TRBJ2-7; D is undetermined. Trimming stripped 2 bases from V and 0 bases from J, with 8 bases between. The germline CDR1 and CDR2 sequences are SNHLY and FYNNEI. This CDR3 is built from 14 residues. The CDR3 region is CASSEYGNSYEQYF. The CDR3 region has the DNA TGTGCCAGCAGTGAATATGGCAACTCCTACGAGCAGTACTTC.

This chain connects TRBV10-3 to TRBJ1-5; D is perhaps TRBD1 (5 bases). The CDR3 has 14 amino acids. CDR1 is ENHRY, CDR2 SYGVKD, per germline. V gave up 8 bases and J gave up 6 bases, with 17 bases separating them. CDR3 residues: CAIGESGGTQPQHF. The CDR3 region has the DNA TGTGCCATCGGCGAGAGCGGGGGGACTCAGCCCCAGCATTTT.

The chain joins TRBV2 to TRBJ2-7; D not certain. The CDR3 has 13 residues. V shed 8 bases and J shed 2 bases, with 13 bases lying between them. CDR1 SNHLY and CDR2 FYNNEI come from the germline V gene. CDR3 in DNA: TGTGCCAGCGGCCCGCCCGAGGCCTACGAGCAGTACTTC. Its protein product is CASGPPEAYEQYF.

V usage is TRBV14 and J usage is TRBJ2-6; D is tentatively TRBD1 or TRBD2 (5 bases each). Per the germline V gene, CDR1 is SGHDN and CDR2 is FVKESK. Deletions cut 1 base from V and 1 base from J, with 5 bases between. This CDR3 is built from 15 residues. CDR3 protein: CASSQGGSGANVLTF. CDR3 coding DNA: TGTGCCAGCAGCCAAGGGGGGTCTGGGGCCAACGTCCTGACTTTC.

This clone appeared a single time. This chain links TRBV6-1 with TRBJ2-7, with D possibly matching TRBD2 (5 bases). In germline, CDR1 is MNHNS, CDR2 SASEGT. V was cut by 3 bases and J by 0 bases, with 12 bases left in between. CDR3 length: 15 amino acids. The CDR3 DNA reads TGTGCCAGCAGTGAGATCGGGATTAGCTCCTACGAGCAGTACTTC. Protein: CASSEIGISSYEQYF.